The 21 T cell receptor beta chains reported below all come from one sample, sequenced in a study of cytomegalovirus exposure and HLA in healthy donors. It was with 60 Vbeta and 13 Jbeta primers that the PCR ran. Sequencing used immunoSEQ multiplex PCR; TCRdb keeps in-frame clones, though not all of them. Seen here are 150,000 to 200,000 clones, 60% to 85% observed once, and the top ten hold 2.5% to 4%. Input material: PBMCs. All receptors derive from a female donor in good health and CMV-seronegative.

Points on this clone: The sample holds other DNA sequences that translate to the same CDR3. The CDR3 bases are TGCAGCGTTGAGGGCAGGGGCTATGGCTACACCTTC. This translates into CSVEGRGYGYTF. The chain uses TRBV29-1 and TRBJ1-2; the D gene is possibly TRBD1 (6 bases). This CDR3 has 12 amino acids. Trimming shortened V by 3 bases and J by 4 bases, and 9 bases separated the two germline ends. Germline V lookup: CDR1 SQVTM, CDR2 ANQGSEA.

The gene calls are TRBV6-5 and TRBJ2-1; D perhaps matches TRBD2 (6 bases). The CDR3 totals 15 residues. V dropped 5 bases and J dropped 7 bases, with 18 bases sitting between them. Germline-derived CDR1 and CDR2 are MNHEY and SVGAGI. The CDR3 nucleotides read TGTGCCAGCAGTAACGAAGGAGGGGCAGATAATGAGCAGTTCTTC. This encodes CASSNEGGADNEQFF.

The J gene is TRBJ2-2, the V gene TRBV14, with TRBD2 matching over 11 bases. The CDR3 sequence is 15 residues long. Germline V gene lookup returns CDR1 SGHDN and CDR2 FVKESK. Unmatched junction bases numbered 2, after V lost 7 bases and J lost 1 base. CDR3: CASITSGRNTGELFF. The CDR3 DNA sequence: TGTGCCAGCATTACTAGCGGGAGGAACACCGGGGAGCTGTTTTTT.

This clone was recorded only once. The chain is built from TRBV29-1 and TRBJ2-3; 12 bases match TRBD1. Trimming at V came to 3 bases and at J to 4 bases, leaving 2 bases not matched to a gene. The length of the CDR3 is 14 residues. Germline-derived CDR1 and CDR2 are SQVTM and ANQGSEA. The DNA of the CDR3 is TGCAGCGTTGAGGGACAGGGGGCCGCAGATACGCAGTATTTT. It is translated as CSVEGQGAADTQYF.

The CDR3 loop reads CASSQGGRVSYEQYF. The CDR3 DNA is TGTGCCAGCAGTCAAGGGGGCAGGGTCTCCTACGAGCAGTACTTC. The chain is built from TRBV27 and TRBJ2-7, with 7 nucleotides matching TRBD1. The CDR3 length is 15 residues. Per the germline V gene, CDR1 is MNHEY and CDR2 is SMNVEV (reference sequence). The V and J ends lost 5 bases and 0 bases, in that order; junction bases with no gene match: 7.

The chain recombines TRBV6-6 with TRBJ1-5; tentative D call: TRBD1 (5 bases). CDR1 and CDR2 from the germline V gene are MNHNY and SVGAGI (reference sequence). The ends were cut back, 0 bases at V and 4 bases at J, with 7 bases in the middle. There are 14 residues in the CDR3. CDR3: CASSYSGGNQPQHF. CDR3 DNA sequence: TGTGCCAGCAGTTACTCGGGGGGGAATCAGCCCCAGCATTTT.

The V and J genes are TRBV11-2 and TRBJ1-6, with 8 positions matching TRBD1. This CDR3 is 18 amino acids long. The germline V gene has CDR1 SGHAT and CDR2 FQNNGV. The trim removed 2 bases at V and 7 bases at J, leaving 13 bases unmatched. In DNA form, the CDR3 reads TGTGCCAGCAGCTTATCTGTAGTCGGACAGGGTAACAATTCACCCCTCCACTTT. Its translation is CASSLSVVGQGNNSPLHF.

The chain combines TRBV14 with TRBJ2-1; D is undetermined. The CDR3 loop spans 15 amino acids. The V gene's germline CDR1 is SGHDN and CDR2 FVKESK. Trimming took off 4 bases at V and 2 bases at J, with 12 bases between the two ends. Here the CDR3 reads CASSPDGSPYNEQFF. The CDR3 bases are TGTGCCAGCAGCCCCGACGGGTCCCCCTACAATGAGCAGTTCTTC. Full variable domain (rest looked up from reference TRBV14 and TRBJ2-1): EAGVTQFPSHSVIEKGQTVTLRCDPISGHDNLYWYRRVMGKEIKFLLHFVKESKQDESGMPNNRFLAERTGGTYSTLKVQPAELEDSGVYFCASSPDGSPYNEQFFGPGTRLTVL.

The rearrangement links TRBV7-2 to TRBJ1-2, with D perhaps TRBD1 (5 bases). The germline V gene encodes CDR1 SGHTA and CDR2 FQGNSA. The V end lost 4 bases, the J end lost 8 bases, and 17 bases lay between the germline ends. CDR3 length: 14 amino acids. CDR3 nucleotides: TGTGCCAGCAGCTCCTCTGCAGGGCAGAGGGGCTACACCTTC. It specifies CASSSSAGQRGYTF.

This sequence joins TRBV5-4 and TRBJ2-7; the match to TRBD2 covers 12 bases. After removal of 9 bases from V and 2 bases from J, the junction contained 6 bases not matched to a gene. Germline CDR1 is SGHNT and CDR2 is YYREEE (reference sequence). The CDR3 has 14 residues. The CDR3, as DNA: TGTGCCATTAGGACTAGCGGGATTCCCTACGAGCAGTACTTC. Translated: CAIRTSGIPYEQYF.

This chain links TRBV7-9 with TRBJ1-1, with D possibly being TRBD1 (6 bases). V was pared by 3 bases and J by 2 bases, with 13 bases between. The CDR3 covers 15 residues. The germline gives CDR1 SEHNR, CDR2 FQNEAQ (reference sequence). The CDR3 DNA sequence: TGTGCCAGCAGCTTTGAACAGGGCTTAAACACTGAAGCTTTCTTT. Translation gives CASSFEQGLNTEAFF.

V and J are TRBV28 and TRBJ2-7, with D possibly being TRBD2 (6 bases). CDR3 size: 13 residues. Germline CDR1 reads MDHEN; CDR2 reads SYDVKM. V was pared by 4 bases and J by 4 bases, with 11 bases between. The CDR3 sequence: CASSSTSSYEQYF. The DNA for the CDR3 is TGTGCCAGCAGTTCGACTAGTTCTTACGAGCAGTACTTC.

The CDR3 loop is CASPTRVNGNTIYF. Written as DNA, the CDR3 is TGTGCCAGCCCTACGAGGGTTAATGGAAACACCATATATTTT. The V and J genes are TRBV28 and TRBJ1-3; D is undetermined. The CDR3 contains 14 residues. V was shortened by 8 bases and J by 3 bases, with 14 bases between the two germline ends. From germline, CDR1 is MDHEN and CDR2 SYDVKM.

This clone occurred a few times. The rearrangement uses TRBV6-6 and TRBJ1-4, with D maybe TRBD1 (5 bases). The germline gives CDR1 MNHNY, CDR2 SVGAGI (reference sequence). This CDR3 comprises 15 residues. The V gene lost 0 bases and the J gene lost 3 bases, with 8 bases spanning the gap. The CDR3 sequence is CASSYSGTANEKLFF. In DNA form, the CDR3 reads TGTGCCAGCAGTTACTCAGGGACTGCTAATGAAAAACTGTTTTTT.

V is TRBV7-6 and J is TRBJ2-7; D may be TRBD1 (5 bases). Deletions cut 4 bases from V and 5 bases from J, with 12 bases between. The CDR3 sequence is 13 residues long. Per germline, CDR1 SGHVS and CDR2 FNYEAQ. The CDR3 reads CASSWAGLDEQYF. The CDR3, as DNA: TGTGCCAGCAGCTGGGCAGGGTTGGACGAGCAGTACTTC.

The V call is TRBV6-5, the J call TRBJ1-4; 9 bases are a match to TRBD1. CDR1 is MNHEY, CDR2 SVGAGI, per germline. The CDR3 has 14 amino acids. J was trimmed by 5 bases and V by 6 bases; bases with no gene match: 4. The CDR3, as DNA: TGTGCCAGCAGCCCGACAGGGGGGAATGAAAAACTGTTTTTT. Protein product: CASSPTGGNEKLFF.

A few counts support this clone. This chain uses TRBV5-6 with TRBJ2-7; 8 bases align to TRBD2. After removal of 7 bases from V and 4 bases from J, the junction contained 10 bases not matched to a gene. CDR1 and CDR2 (germline): SGHDT, YYEEEE. CDR3 size: 14 residues. The CDR3 DNA sequence: TGTGCCAGCTACCGGGGGGGGCGCCAGTACGAGCAGTACTTC. This codes for CASYRGGRQYEQYF.

The chain combines TRBV6-4 with TRBJ1-5; 8 nucleotides line up with TRBD1. Looked up from germline, CDR1 is MRHNA and CDR2 is SNTAGT. The CDR3 extends over 17 amino acids. J lost 5 bases, V lost 3 bases, and 12 bases had no gene match. The DNA of the CDR3 is TGTGCCAGCAGTGAGCCCGGGGCAGGGGGCTTTTATCAGCCCCAGCATTTT. The encoded protein is CASSEPGAGGFYQPQHF.

V usage is TRBV19 and J usage is TRBJ1-2; 10 bases match TRBD1. J was trimmed by 6 bases and V by 7 bases; bases with no gene match: 8. CDR3 length: 14 residues. From germline, CDR1 is LNHDA and CDR2 SQIVND (reference sequence). CDR3 in DNA: TGTGCCAGTACCCCTCAGACAGGGGGCAATGGCTACACCTTC. This translates into CASTPQTGGNGYTF.

This clone has more than one count but fewer than ten. This chain connects TRBV7-2 to TRBJ2-3, with D perhaps TRBD2 (6 bases). V was cut by 4 bases and J by 6 bases, with 11 bases left in between. The CDR3 runs to 13 residues. Germline V gene sequence: CDR1 SGHTA, CDR2 FQGNSA. The CDR3 loop is CASSWMAGDTQYF. CDR3 DNA: TGTGCCAGCAGCTGGATGGCGGGGGATACGCAGTATTTT.

The V call is TRBV7-2, the J call TRBJ1-5; no clear D gene. CDR1 and CDR2 (germline): SGHTA, FQGNSA. Trimming took off 2 bases at V and 7 bases at J, with 6 bases between the two ends. CDR3 length: 12 residues. The CDR3 protein is CASSLNRQPQHF. CDR3 DNA sequence: TGTGCCAGCAGCTTAAACAGACAGCCCCAGCATTTT.